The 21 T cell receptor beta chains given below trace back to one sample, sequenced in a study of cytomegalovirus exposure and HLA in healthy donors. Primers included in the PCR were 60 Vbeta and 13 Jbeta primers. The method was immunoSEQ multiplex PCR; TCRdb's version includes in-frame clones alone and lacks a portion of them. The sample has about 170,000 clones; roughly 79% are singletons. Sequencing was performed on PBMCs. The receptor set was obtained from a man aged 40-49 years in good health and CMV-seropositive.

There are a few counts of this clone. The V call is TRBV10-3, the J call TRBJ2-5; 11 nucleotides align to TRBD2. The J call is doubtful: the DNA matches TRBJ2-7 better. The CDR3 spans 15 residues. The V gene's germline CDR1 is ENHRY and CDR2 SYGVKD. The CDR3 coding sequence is TGTGCCATCAGCGCGACTAGCGGGACGACTTACGAGCAGTACTTC. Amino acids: CAISATSGTTYEQYF.

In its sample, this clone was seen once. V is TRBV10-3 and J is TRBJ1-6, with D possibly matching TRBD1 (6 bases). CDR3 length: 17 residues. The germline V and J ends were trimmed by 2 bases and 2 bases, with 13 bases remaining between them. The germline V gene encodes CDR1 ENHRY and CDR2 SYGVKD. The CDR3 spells CAISENSNRAYNSPLHF. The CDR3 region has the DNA TGTGCCATCAGTGAGAATTCTAACAGGGCCTATAATTCACCCCTCCACTTT.

The CDR3 region has the DNA TGTGCCAGCAGTGGGAACGAGGGTCGGAACTACGAGCAGTACTTC. This sequence encodes CASSGNEGRNYEQYF. V and J are TRBV6-1 and TRBJ2-7, with a weak D call TRBD2 (5 bases). V was pared by 4 bases and J by 3 bases, with 16 bases between. This CDR3 has 15 amino acids. CDR1 MNHNS and CDR2 SASEGT come from the germline V gene.

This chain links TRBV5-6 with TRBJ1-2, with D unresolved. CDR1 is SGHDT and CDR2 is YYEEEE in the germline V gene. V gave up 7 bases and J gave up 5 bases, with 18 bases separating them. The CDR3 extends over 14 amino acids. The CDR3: CASAQSGEGYGYTF. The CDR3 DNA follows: TGTGCCAGCGCCCAAAGCGGGGAAGGATATGGCTACACCTTC.

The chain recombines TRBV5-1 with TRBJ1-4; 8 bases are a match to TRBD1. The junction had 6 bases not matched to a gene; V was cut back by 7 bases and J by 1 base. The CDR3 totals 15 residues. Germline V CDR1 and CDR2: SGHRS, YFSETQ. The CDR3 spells CASGITGGTNEKLFF. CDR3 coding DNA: TGCGCCAGCGGAATAACAGGGGGAACTAATGAAAAACTGTTTTTT.

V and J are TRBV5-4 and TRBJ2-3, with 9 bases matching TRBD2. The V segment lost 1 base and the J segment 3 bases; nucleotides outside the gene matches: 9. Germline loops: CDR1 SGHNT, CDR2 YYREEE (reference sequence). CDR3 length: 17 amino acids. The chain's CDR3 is CASSLFSSAGGTDTQYF. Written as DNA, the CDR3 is TGTGCCAGCAGCTTGTTCTCGTCCGCGGGAGGGACAGATACGCAGTATTTT.

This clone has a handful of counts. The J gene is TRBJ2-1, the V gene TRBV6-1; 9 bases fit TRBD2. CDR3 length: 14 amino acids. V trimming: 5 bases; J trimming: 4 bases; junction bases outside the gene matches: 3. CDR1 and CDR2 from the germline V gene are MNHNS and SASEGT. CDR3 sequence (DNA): TGTGCCAGCAGTCTGACTAGCGGATACAATGAGCAGTTCTTC. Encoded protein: CASSLTSGYNEQFF.

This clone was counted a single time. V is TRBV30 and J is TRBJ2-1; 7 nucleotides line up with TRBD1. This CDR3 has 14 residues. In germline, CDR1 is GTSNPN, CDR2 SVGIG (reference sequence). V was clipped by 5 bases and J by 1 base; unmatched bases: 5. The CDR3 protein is CAWARDSSYNEQFF. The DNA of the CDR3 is TGTGCCTGGGCCCGGGACAGTTCCTACAATGAGCAGTTCTTC.

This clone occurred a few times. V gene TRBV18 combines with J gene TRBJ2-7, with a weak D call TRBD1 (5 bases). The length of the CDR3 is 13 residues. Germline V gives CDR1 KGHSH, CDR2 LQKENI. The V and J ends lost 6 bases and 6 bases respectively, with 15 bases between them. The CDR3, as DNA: TGTGCCAGCTCCAAAGGGGCTGAAGGCGAGCAGTACTTC. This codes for CASSKGAEGEQYF.

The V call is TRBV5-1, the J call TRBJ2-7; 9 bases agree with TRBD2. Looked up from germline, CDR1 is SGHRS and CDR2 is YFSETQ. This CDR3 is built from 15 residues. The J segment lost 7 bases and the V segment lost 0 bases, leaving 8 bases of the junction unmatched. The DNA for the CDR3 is TGCGCCAGCAGCTTGGTTAGCGGGAGTTCGGGTGAGCAGTACTTC. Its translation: CASSLVSGSSGEQYF.

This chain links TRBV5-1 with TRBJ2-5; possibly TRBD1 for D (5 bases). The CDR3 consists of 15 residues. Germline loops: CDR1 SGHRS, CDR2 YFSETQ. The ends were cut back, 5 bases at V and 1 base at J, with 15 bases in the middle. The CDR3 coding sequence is TGCGCCAGCAGAAGCAGGGATTCTCCCCAAGAGACCCAGTACTTC. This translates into CASRSRDSPQETQYF.

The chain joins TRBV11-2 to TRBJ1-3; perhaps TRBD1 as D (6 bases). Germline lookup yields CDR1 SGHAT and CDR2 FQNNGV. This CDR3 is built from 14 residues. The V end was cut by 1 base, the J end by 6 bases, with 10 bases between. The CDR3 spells CASSLVRGKNTIYF. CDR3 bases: TGTGCCAGCAGCTTAGTAAGGGGGAAAAACACCATATATTTT.

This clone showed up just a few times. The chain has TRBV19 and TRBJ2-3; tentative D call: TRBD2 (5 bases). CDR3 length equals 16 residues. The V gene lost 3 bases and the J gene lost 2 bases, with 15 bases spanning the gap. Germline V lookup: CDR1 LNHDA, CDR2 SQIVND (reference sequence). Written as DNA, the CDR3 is TGTGCCAGTAGTATCAAGGGAGACCTTGACACAGATACGCAGTATTTT. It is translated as CASSIKGDLDTDTQYF.

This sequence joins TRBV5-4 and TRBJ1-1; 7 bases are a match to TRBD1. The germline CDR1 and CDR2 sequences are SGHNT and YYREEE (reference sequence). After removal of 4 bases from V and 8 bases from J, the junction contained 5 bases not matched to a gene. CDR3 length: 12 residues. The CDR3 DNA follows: TGTGCCAGCAGCAACCGGGACAGCGAAGCTTTCTTT. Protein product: CASSNRDSEAFF.

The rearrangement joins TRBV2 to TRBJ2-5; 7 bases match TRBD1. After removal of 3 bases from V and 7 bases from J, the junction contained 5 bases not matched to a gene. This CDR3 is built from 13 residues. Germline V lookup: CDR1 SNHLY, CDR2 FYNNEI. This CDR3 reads CASSDTGVGTQYF. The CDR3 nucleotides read TGTGCCAGCAGTGATACAGGGGTTGGGACCCAGTACTTC.

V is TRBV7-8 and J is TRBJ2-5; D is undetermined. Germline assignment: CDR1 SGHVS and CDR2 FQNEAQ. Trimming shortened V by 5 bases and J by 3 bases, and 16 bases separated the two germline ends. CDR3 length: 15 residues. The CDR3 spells CASSPTGVLKETQYF. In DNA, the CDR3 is TGTGCCAGCAGCCCCACCGGAGTTCTTAAAGAGACCCAGTACTTC. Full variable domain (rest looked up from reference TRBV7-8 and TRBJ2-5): GAGVSQSPRYKVAKRGQDVALRCDPISGHVSLFWYQQALGQGPEFLTYFQNEAQLDKSGLPSDRFFAERPEGSVSTLKIQRTQQEDSAVYLCASSPTGVLKETQYFGPGTRLLVL.

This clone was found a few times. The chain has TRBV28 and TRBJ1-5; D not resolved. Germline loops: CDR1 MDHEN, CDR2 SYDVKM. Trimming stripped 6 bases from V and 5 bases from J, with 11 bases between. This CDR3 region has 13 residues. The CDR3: CASRQPSYQPQHF. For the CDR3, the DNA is TGTGCCAGCAGACAACCTTCTTATCAGCCCCAGCATTTT.

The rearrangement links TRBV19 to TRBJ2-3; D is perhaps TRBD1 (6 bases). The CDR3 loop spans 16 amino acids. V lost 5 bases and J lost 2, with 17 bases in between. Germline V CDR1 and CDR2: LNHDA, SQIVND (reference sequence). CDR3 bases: TGTGCCAGTAGTGCTGGACAGATTACTTACACAGATACGCAGTATTTT. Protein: CASSAGQITYTDTQYF.

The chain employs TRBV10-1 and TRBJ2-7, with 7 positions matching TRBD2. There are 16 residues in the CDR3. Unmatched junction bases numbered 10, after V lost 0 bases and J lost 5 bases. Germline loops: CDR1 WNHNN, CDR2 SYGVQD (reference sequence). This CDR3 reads CASSESSRGESDEQYF. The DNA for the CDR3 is TGCGCCAGCAGTGAGTCTAGTCGGGGGGAGTCGGACGAGCAGTACTTC.

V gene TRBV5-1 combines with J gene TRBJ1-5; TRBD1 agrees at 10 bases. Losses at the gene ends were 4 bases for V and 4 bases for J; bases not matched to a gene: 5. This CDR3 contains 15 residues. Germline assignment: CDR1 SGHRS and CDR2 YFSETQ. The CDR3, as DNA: TGCGCCAGCAGCAGCACGGGACAGGGGAATCAGCCCCAGCATTTT. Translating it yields CASSSTGQGNQPQHF.

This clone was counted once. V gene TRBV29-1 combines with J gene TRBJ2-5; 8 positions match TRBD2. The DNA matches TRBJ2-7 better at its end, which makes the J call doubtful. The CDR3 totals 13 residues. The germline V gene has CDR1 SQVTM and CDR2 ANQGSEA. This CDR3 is CSAPSGFAYEQYF. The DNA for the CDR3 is TGCAGCGCCCCTAGCGGGTTCGCCTACGAGCAGTACTTC.